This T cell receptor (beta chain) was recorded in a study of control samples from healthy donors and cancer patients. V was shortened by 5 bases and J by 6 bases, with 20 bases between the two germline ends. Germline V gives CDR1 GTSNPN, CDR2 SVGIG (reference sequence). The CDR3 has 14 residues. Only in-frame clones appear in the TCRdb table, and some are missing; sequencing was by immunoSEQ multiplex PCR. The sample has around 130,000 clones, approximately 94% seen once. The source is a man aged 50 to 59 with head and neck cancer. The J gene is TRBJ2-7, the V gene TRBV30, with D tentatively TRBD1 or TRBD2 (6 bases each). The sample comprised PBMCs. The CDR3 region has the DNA TGTGCCTGGCGAGAGGGGACTGGGGGGCGCGAGCAGTACTTC. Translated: CAWREGTGGREQYF.